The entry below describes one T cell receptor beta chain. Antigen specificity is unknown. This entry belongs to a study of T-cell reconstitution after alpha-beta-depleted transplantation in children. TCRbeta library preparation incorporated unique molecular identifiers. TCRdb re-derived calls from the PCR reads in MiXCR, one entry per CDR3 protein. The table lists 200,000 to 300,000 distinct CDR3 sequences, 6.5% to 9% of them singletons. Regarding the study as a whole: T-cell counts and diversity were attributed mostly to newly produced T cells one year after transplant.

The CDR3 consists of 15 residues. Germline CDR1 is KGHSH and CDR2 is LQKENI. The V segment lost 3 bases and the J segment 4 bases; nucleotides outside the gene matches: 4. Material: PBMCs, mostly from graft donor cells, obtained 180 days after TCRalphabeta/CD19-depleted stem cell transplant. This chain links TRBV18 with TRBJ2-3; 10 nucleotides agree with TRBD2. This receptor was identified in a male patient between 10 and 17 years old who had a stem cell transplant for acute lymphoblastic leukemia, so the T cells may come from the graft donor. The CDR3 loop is CASSPLAGEADTQYF. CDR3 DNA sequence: TGTGCCAGCTCACCTCTAGCGGGGGAGGCAGATACGCAGTATTTT.